The 18 T cell receptor beta chains below come from one sample, sequenced in a study of shared clonotypes between healthy human individuals. TCRdb keeps only in-frame clones here, not all; method: immunoSEQ multiplex PCR. The table has roughly 2 million clones, approximately 95% seen once; the top ten hold more than 0.1%. The sample consisted of naive CD4+ T cells sorted from blood. Subset: CD45RA+ positively selected. Receptors originate from a man between 18 and 29 years old in good health.

This clone was recorded only once. The V and J genes are TRBV28 and TRBJ2-1; D unclear. This CDR3 comprises 14 residues. Germline assignment: CDR1 MDHEN and CDR2 SYDVKM. Trimming removed 3 bases from V and 8 bases from J, with 14 bases in between. CDR3 DNA sequence: TGTGCCAGCAGTTTCCTCGTTATCGGCGATGAGCAGTTCTTC. It specifies CASSFLVIGDEQFF.

V gene TRBV6-6 combines with J gene TRBJ2-5, with D maybe TRBD2 (6 bases). V lost 0 bases and J 2 bases, leaving 10 bases between the germline ends. The CDR3 has 15 amino acids. CDR1 is MNHNY and CDR2 is SVGAGI in the germline V gene (reference sequence). The CDR3: CASSYSGGPQETQYF. The CDR3 region has the DNA TGTGCCAGCAGTTACTCCGGGGGACCTCAAGAGACCCAGTACTTC.

The chain recombines TRBV25-1 with TRBJ2-1; 8 nucleotides line up with TRBD2. The germline gives CDR1 MGHDK, CDR2 SYGVNS. V gave up 5 bases and J gave up 3 bases; unmatched junction bases: 9. The CDR3 totals 16 residues. The CDR3 coding sequence is TGTGCCAGCAGTCGGGGCGGGGGGCGCGTCTACAATGAGCAGTTCTTC. Amino acids: CASSRGGGRVYNEQFF.

The CDR3 loop reads CASSSQGMGEGTEAFF. CDR3 DNA sequence: TGCGCCAGCAGCTCACAGGGAATGGGTGAGGGCACTGAAGCTTTCTTT. The gene calls are TRBV5-1 and TRBJ1-1; weak D call: TRBD1 (6 bases). Germline CDR1 is SGHRS and CDR2 is YFSETQ. The CDR3 extends over 16 amino acids. Trimming pared 3 bases from V and 4 bases from J, leaving 19 bases between. Based on the CDR3 plus reference TRBV5-1 and TRBJ1-1, the full variable domain is KAGVTQTPRYLIKTRGQQVTLSCSPISGHRSVSWYQQTPGQGLQFLFEYFSETQRNKGNFPGRFSGRQFSNSRSEMNVSTLELGDSALYLCASSSQGMGEGTEAFFGQGTRLTVV.

The gene calls are TRBV6-5 and TRBJ1-1; possible D gene TRBD1, 6 bases. The germline gives CDR1 MNHEY, CDR2 SVGAGI. The CDR3 runs to 14 residues. V was trimmed by 5 bases and J by 1 base, leaving 11 bases between them. CDR3 sequence: CASSNTGKNTEAFF. Written as DNA, the CDR3 is TGTGCCAGCAGTAATACAGGGAAGAACACTGAAGCTTTCTTT.

This clone appeared once. The rearrangement uses TRBV7-2 and TRBJ2-7, with D perhaps assigned TRBD1 or TRBD2 (5 bases each). CDR3 length equals 15 residues. V lost 5 bases, J lost 1 base, and 15 bases lay in between. The V gene's germline CDR1 is SGHTA and CDR2 FQGNSA. CDR3 residues: CASSNRRDVSYEQYF. The CDR3 nucleotides read TGTGCCAGCAGCAACCGACGGGACGTGTCCTACGAGCAGTACTTC.

Remarks on this clone: Being one base from a much bigger clone, this may be a read error. J is TRBJ2-7 and V is TRBV10-3; no reliable D call. The CDR3 runs 12 residues. V lost 8 bases and J lost 1, with 9 bases in between. Looked up from germline, CDR1 is ENHRY and CDR2 is SYGVKD. The CDR3 spells CAISPASYEQYF. The CDR3 DNA is TGTGCCATCTCCCCAGCTTCCTACGAGCAGTACTTC.

The chain employs TRBV11-2 and TRBJ2-7; possibly TRBD1 for D (5 bases). CDR3 length equals 14 residues. Trimming cost V 0 bases and J 3 bases, with 9 bases left between them. The germline gives CDR1 SGHAT, CDR2 FQNNGV. The CDR3 region has the DNA TGTGCCAGCAGCTTAGATTCAACAGGCTACGAGCAGTACTTC. Protein: CASSLDSTGYEQYF.

This sequence joins TRBV18 and TRBJ2-5, with a tentative D call TRBD2 (6 bases). CDR3 length equals 16 residues. Trimming shortened V by 0 bases and J by 2 bases, and 13 bases separated the two germline ends. The germline V gene has CDR1 KGHSH and CDR2 LQKENI. CDR3 sequence reads: CASSPPNGGEQETQYF. CDR3 DNA sequence: TGTGCCAGCTCACCACCTAACGGGGGTGAACAAGAGACCCAGTACTTC.

J is TRBJ2-3 and V is TRBV2; D perhaps matches TRBD1 (5 bases). The CDR3 length is 13 residues. Germline CDR1 and CDR2: SNHLY and FYNNEI. The V end was cut by 4 bases, the J end by 3 bases, with 8 bases between. The CDR3 sequence is CASSGQTTDTQYF. CDR3 in DNA: TGTGCCAGCAGTGGACAGACGACAGATACGCAGTATTTT.

The chain recombines TRBV5-1 with TRBJ2-5, with unresolved D. V was pared by 2 bases and J by 4 bases, with 12 bases between. Germline CDR1 SGHRS, CDR2 YFSETQ. The CDR3 has 14 residues. The CDR3 DNA reads as TGCGCCAGCAGCTTAGGAACAATGTCAGAGACCCAGTACTTC. It yields the protein CASSLGTMSETQYF.

CDR3 sequence (DNA): TGTGCCAGCAGCATCCGGGGCGGGAGAGGCACCGGGGAGCTGTTTTTT. This sequence encodes CASSIRGGRGTGELFF. The chain links TRBV7-2 to TRBJ2-2; 7 bases are a match to TRBD2. CDR1 and CDR2 (germline): SGHTA, FQGNSA. The CDR3 spans 16 residues. V shed 5 bases, J shed 4 bases, and the junction held 10 bases outside the gene matches.

The chain uses TRBV20-1 and TRBJ2-1; D is unresolved. The germline V gene encodes CDR1 DFQATT and CDR2 SNEGSKA (reference sequence). Trimming left V 3 bases short and J 7 bases short, with 7 bases between. This CDR3 contains 11 residues. CDR3 DNA sequence: TGCAGTGCTAGTCTGTGGAATGAGCAGTTCTTC. Its protein is CSASLWNEQFF.

V gene TRBV6-1 combines with J gene TRBJ2-5, with a tentative D call TRBD1 (5 bases). Germline V gene lookup returns CDR1 MNHNS and CDR2 SASEGT. Trimming removed 3 bases from V and 5 bases from J, with 7 bases in between. This CDR3 comprises 12 residues. CDR3 nucleotides: TGTGCCAGCAGTGACAACAGGGAGACCCAGTACTTC. Translation gives CASSDNRETQYF.

The rearrangement joins TRBV13 to TRBJ1-6; possible D gene TRBD1, 5 bases. From germline, CDR1 is PRHDT and CDR2 FYEKMQ (reference sequence). This CDR3 has 17 amino acids. V lost 4 bases and J 12 bases, leaving 25 bases between the germline ends. Written as DNA, the CDR3 is TGTGCCAGCAGCTACTCCGGTGGGGCTCACACCATGGGACCCCTCCACTTT. Translation: CASSYSGGAHTMGPLHF.

The CDR3 here is CASRTGTGQSYEQYF. The CDR3 nucleotides are TGTGCCAGCAGGACTGGGACAGGCCAATCCTACGAGCAGTACTTC. The chain links TRBV6-5 to TRBJ2-7, with TRBD1 matching over 8 bases. J was trimmed by 1 base and V by 6 bases; bases with no gene match: 8. Germline V gives CDR1 MNHEY, CDR2 SVGAGI. This CDR3 region has 15 residues.

V is TRBV6-1 and J is TRBJ2-1; a possible D gene is TRBD2 (6 bases). The CDR3 is 14 residues long. V lost 6 bases to trimming and J lost 7 bases, with 16 bases between them. Per the germline V gene, CDR1 is MNHNS and CDR2 is SASEGT. The CDR3 protein is CASSTITSLNEQFF. DNA of the CDR3: TGTGCCAGCAGCACCATCACTAGCCTGAATGAGCAGTTCTTC.

The chain is built from TRBV6-5 and TRBJ2-1; 10 nucleotides match TRBD2. Germline CDR1 is MNHEY and CDR2 is SVGAGI. V was pared by 6 bases and J by 4 bases, with 3 bases of the junction left unmatched. The CDR3 covers 14 residues. The CDR3 DNA follows: TGTGCCAGCAGGTCGACTAGCGGGTACAATGAGCAGTTCTTC. It is translated as CASRSTSGYNEQFF.